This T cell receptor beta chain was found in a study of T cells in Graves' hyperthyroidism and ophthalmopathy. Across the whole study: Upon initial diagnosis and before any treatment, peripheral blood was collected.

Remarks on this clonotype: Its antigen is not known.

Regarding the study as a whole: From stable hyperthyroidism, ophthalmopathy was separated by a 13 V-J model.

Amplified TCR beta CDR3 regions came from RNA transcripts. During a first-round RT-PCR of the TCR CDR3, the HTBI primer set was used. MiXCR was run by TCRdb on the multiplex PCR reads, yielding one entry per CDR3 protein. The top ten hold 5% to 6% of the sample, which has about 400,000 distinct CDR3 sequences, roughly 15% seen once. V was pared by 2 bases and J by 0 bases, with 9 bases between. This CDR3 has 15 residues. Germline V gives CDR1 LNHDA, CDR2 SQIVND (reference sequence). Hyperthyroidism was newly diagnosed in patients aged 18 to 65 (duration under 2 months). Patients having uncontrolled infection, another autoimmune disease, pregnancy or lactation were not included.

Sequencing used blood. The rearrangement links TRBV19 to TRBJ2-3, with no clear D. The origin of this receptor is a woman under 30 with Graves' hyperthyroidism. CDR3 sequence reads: CASSISARSTDTQYF. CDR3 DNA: TGTGCCAGTAGTATATCTGCGCGGAGCACAGATACGCAGTATTTT.